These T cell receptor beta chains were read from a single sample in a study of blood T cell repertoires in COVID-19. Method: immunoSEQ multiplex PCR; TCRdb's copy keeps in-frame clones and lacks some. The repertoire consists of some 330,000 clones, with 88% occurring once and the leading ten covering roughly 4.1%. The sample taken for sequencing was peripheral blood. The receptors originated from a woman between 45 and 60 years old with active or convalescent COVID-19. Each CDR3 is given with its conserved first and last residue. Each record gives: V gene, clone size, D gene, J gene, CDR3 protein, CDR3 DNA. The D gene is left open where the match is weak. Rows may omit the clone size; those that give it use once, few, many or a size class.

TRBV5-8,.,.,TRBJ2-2,CASIDRDKLTGELFF,TGTGCCAGCATTGACCGGGACAAGCTGACCGGGGAGCTGTTTTTT
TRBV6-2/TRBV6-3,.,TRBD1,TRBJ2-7,CASSWDRGYDEQYF,TGTGCCAGCAGCTGGGACAGGGGGTACGACGAGCAGTACTTC
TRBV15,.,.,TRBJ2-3,CATSRAQSRSDTQYF,TGTGCCACCAGCAGAGCTCAATCTAGGTCAGATACGCAGTATTTT
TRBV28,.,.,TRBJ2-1,CASSLSPSYNEQFF,TGTGCCAGCAGTTTAAGCCCCTCCTACAATGAGCAGTTCTTC
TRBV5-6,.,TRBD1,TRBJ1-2,CASSTTGYHGYTF,TGTGCCAGCAGTACGACAGGGTACCATGGCTACACCTTC
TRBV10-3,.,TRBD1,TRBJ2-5,CAISRDSQETQYF,TGTGCCATCAGCCGGGACAGTCAAGAGACCCAGTACTTC
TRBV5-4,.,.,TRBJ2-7,CASSKQGTYEQYF,TGTGCCAGCAGCAAACAGGGCACCTACGAGCAGTACTTC
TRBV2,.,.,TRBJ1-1,CASSEADRSNTEAFF,TGTGCCAGCAGTGAAGCAGACAGATCGAACACTGAAGCTTTCTTT
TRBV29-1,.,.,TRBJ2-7,CSVGDRSSYEQYF,TGCAGCGTAGGCGACAGGAGCTCCTACGAGCAGTACTTC
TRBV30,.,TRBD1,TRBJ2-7,CAWSLQGDSRYF,TGTGCCTGGAGTTTACAAGGGGACAGCCGGTACTTC
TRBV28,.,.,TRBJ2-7,CASRGSPSGTYEQYF,TGTGCCAGCAGAGGCAGTCCCTCGGGGACCTACGAGCAGTACTTC
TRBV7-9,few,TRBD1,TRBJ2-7,CASSMGQDLSYEQYF,TGTGCCAGCAGCATGGGACAGGACCTCTCCTACGAGCAGTACTTC
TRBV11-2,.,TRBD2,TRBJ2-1,CASSPPTSAPGDEQFF,TGTGCCAGCAGCCCACCAACTAGCGCTCCAGGCGATGAGCAGTTCTTC
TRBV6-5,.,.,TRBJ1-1,CASSSRTVRTEAFF,TGTGCCAGCAGTTCGCGGACAGTGAGAACTGAAGCTTTCTTT
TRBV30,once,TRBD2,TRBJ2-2,CAWNPRGRDTGELFF,TGTGCCTGGAACCCACGGGGGAGGGACACCGGGGAGCTGTTTTTT
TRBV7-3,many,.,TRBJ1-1,CASSLRAGMNTEAFF,TGTGCCAGCAGCTTAAGGGCGGGCATGAACACTGAAGCTTTCTTT
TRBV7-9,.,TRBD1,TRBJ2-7,CASTGQGFSYEQYF,TGTGCCAGCACTGGACAGGGGTTCTCCTACGAGCAGTACTTC
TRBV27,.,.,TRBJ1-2,CASSLRGEGSYGYTF,TGTGCCAGCAGTTTACGGGGGGAGGGTTCGTATGGCTACACCTTC
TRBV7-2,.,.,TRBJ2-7,CASSLGNPTVGEQYF,TGTGCCAGCAGCTTAGGAAACCCGACAGTGGGCGAGCAGTACTTC
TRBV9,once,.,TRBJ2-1,CASSPPQRALDNEQFF,TGTGCCAGCAGCCCGCCCCAACGTGCGCTCGACAATGAGCAGTTCTTC
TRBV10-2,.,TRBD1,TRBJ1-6,CASSESGTGDNSPLHF,TGCGCCAGCAGTGAGTCTGGGACAGGGGATAATTCACCCCTCCACTTT
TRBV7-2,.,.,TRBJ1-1,CASSEQGRDTEAFF,TGTGCCAGCAGCGAACAGGGCCGAGACACTGAAGCTTTCTTT
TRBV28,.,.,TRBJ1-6,CASSLAGFGSPLHF,TGTGCCAGCTCCCTGGCGGGGTTCGGTTCACCCCTCCACTTT
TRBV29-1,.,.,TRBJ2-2,CSVGGGPNTGELFF,TGCAGCGTTGGTGGAGGGCCGAACACCGGGGAGCTGTTTTTT
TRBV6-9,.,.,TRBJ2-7,CASKTGEGSYEQYF,TGTGCCAGCAAGACGGGCGAGGGCTCCTACGAGCAGTACTTC
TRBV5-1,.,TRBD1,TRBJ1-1,CASSRQGRETEAFF,TGCGCCAGCAGCAGACAGGGTAGGGAGACTGAAGCTTTCTTT
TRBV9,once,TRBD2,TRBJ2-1,CASSVGTSGADEQFF,TGTGCCAGCAGCGTAGGGACTAGCGGGGCTGATGAGCAGTTCTTC
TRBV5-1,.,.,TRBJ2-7,CASSGDYEQYF,TGCGCCAGCAGCGGAGACTACGAGCAGTACTTC
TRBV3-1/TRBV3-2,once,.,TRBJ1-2,CASSHRGQENYGYTF,TGTGCCAGCAGCCACCGCGGACAAGAGAACTATGGCTACACCTTC
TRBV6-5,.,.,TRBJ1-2,CATNGGWGGNYGYTF,TGTGCCACCAATGGGGGTTGGGGGGGCAACTATGGCTACACCTTC
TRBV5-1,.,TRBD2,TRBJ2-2,CASSLAHSGGTVGGELFF,TGCGCCAGCAGCTTGGCTCATAGCGGGGGGACCGTCGGCGGGGAGCTGTTTTTT
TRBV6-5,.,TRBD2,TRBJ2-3,CASQTSGLTDTQYF,TGTGCCAGCCAGACTAGCGGACTCACAGATACGCAGTATTTT
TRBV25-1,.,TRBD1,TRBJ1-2,CASSPSSSGQGVYGYTF,TGTGCCAGCAGTCCCAGCTCTTCGGGACAGGGGGTCTATGGCTACACCTTC
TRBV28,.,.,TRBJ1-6,CASSRRGSSYNSPLHF,TGTGCCAGCAGTAGACGGGGGAGCTCCTATAATTCACCCCTCCACTTT
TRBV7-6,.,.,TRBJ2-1,CASSQNPDGTGGEQFF,TGTGCCAGCAGCCAAAACCCCGACGGGACCGGGGGTGAGCAGTTCTTC
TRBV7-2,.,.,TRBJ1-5,CASSLGTGSGNQPQHF,TGTGCCAGCAGCTTAGGTACAGGGTCTGGCAATCAGCCCCAGCATTTT
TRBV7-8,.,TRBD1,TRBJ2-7,CASSSTGPTYEQYF,TGTGCCAGCAGCTCGACAGGGCCTACCTACGAGCAGTACTTC
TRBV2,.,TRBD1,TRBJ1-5,CASSVTGQGNQPQHF,TGTGCCAGCAGTGTAACGGGACAGGGAAATCAGCCCCAGCATTTT
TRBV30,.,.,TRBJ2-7,CAWRDSYEQYF,TGTGCCTGGAGAGACAGCTACGAGCAGTACTTC
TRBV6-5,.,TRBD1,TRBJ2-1,CATQDRVNEQFF,TGTGCCACCCAGGACAGGGTCAATGAGCAGTTCTTC
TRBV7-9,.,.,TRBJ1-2,CASSLDGYGYTF,TGTGCCAGCAGCTTAGACGGTTATGGCTACACCTTC
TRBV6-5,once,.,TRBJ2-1,CASRGRSYNEQFF,TGTGCCAGCAGGGGCCGCTCCTACAATGAGCAGTTCTTC
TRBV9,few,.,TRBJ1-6,CASSDRQNSPLHF,TGTGCCAGCAGCGACCGACAGAATTCACCCCTCCACTTT
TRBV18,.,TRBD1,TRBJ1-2,CASSPGQGSYGYTF,TGTGCCAGCTCACCGGGACAGGGATCCTATGGCTACACCTTC
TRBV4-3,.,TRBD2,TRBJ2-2,CASSQEVSWEGLSNTGELFF,TGCGCCAGCAGCCAAGAAGTCTCTTGGGAGGGACTTTCGAACACCGGGGAGCTGTTTTTT
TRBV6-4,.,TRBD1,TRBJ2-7,CASSDSSGTAPYEQYF,TGTGCCAGCAGTGACTCGTCCGGGACAGCCCCCTACGAGCAGTACTTC
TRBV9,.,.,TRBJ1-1,CASSVGPDTNTEAFF,TGTGCCAGCAGCGTAGGTCCAGATACGAACACTGAAGCTTTCTTT
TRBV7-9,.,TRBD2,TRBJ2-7,CASSRGLAGGYEQYF,TGTGCCAGCAGCCGTGGACTAGCGGGAGGATACGAGCAGTACTTC
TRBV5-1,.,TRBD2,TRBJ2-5,CASSLTSGIAGKTQYF,TGCGCCAGCAGCCTAACTAGCGGGATCGCGGGGAAGACCCAGTACTTC
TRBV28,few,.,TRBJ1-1,CASSSTGNTEAFF,TGTGCCAGCAGTTCGACAGGGAACACTGAAGCTTTCTTT
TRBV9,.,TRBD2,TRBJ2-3,CASSAPRGLTSGRTDTQYF,TGTGCCAGCAGCGCGCCTCGGGGTCTGACTAGCGGGAGAACAGATACGCAGTATTTT
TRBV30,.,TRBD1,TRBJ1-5,CAWSVRSRDRDDNQPQHF,TGTGCCTGGAGTGTACGGAGCCGGGACAGGGATGACAATCAGCCCCAGCATTTT